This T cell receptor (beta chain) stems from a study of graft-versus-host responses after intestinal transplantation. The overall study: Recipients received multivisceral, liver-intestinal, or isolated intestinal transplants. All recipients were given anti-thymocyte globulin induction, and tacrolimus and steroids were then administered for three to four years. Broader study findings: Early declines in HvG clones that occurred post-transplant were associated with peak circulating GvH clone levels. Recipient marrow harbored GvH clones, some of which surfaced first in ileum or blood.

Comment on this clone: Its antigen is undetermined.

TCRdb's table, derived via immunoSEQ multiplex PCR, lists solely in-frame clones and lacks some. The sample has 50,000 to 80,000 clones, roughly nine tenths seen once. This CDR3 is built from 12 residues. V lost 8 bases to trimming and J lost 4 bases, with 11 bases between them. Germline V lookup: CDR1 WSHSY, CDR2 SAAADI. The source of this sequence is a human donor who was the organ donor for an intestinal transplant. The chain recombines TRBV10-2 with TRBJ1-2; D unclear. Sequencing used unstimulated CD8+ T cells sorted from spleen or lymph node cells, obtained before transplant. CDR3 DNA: TGCGCCAGCCGCGACGAGGGCTATGGCTACACCTTC. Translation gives CASRDEGYGYTF.